A selection of T cell receptor beta chains follows, all from one sample in a study of shared clonotypes between healthy human individuals. Measured with immunoSEQ multiplex PCR; TCRdb has only the in-frame clones, and not every one. The sample consists of nearly 600,000 clones, about 95% of them appearing once. Sequencing input: naive CD8+ T cells sorted from blood. All receptors derive from a woman in her thirties in good health. Both conserved end residues are part of each CDR3. The D gene is left open where the match is weak. Expanded clones are given a class, and other clones once, few, many or no size at all.

cdr3_nt: TGTGCCAGCAGCGTGACAGAGTCCTACGAGCAGTACTTC
cdr3_aa: CASSVTESYEQYF
v_call: TRBV5-6
j_call: TRBJ2-7
d_call: .
clone_size: .

cdr3_nt: TGTGCCAGCAGCTTAGACGATTTTAATGAAGCTTTCTTT
cdr3_aa: CASSLDDFNEAFF
v_call: TRBV7-8
j_call: TRBJ1-1
d_call: .
clone_size: .

cdr3_nt: TGCGCCAGCAGCCTAGTAGCGGGACGTACCGGGGAGCTGTTTTTT
cdr3_aa: CASSLVAGRTGELFF
v_call: TRBV4-1
j_call: TRBJ2-2
d_call: TRBD2
clone_size: .

cdr3_nt: TGTGCCAGCAGCCTCCGGTGGGATGCAACTAATGAAAAACTGTTTTTT
cdr3_aa: CASSLRWDATNEKLFF
v_call: TRBV4-2
j_call: TRBJ1-4
d_call: .
clone_size: .

cdr3_nt: TGTGCCAGCAGTTTCCTCGGGCCTGGCACCTACAATGAGCAGTTCTTC
cdr3_aa: CASSFLGPGTYNEQFF
v_call: TRBV27
j_call: TRBJ2-1
d_call: .
clone_size: .

cdr3_nt: TGTGCCAGCAGTTTTGACTCCTACGAGCAGTACTTC
cdr3_aa: CASSFDSYEQYF
v_call: TRBV27
j_call: TRBJ2-7
d_call: .
clone_size: once

cdr3_nt: TGTGCCAGCAGTTCCTTCCCGGGACAAGGTCTGGGGGGGTATGGCTACACCTTC
cdr3_aa: CASSSFPGQGLGGYGYTF
v_call: TRBV27
j_call: TRBJ1-2
d_call: .
clone_size: .

cdr3_nt: TGTGCCAGCAGCCCAAACCGGAGGGGCAGGGGCAATCAGCCCCAGCATTTT
cdr3_aa: CASSPNRRGRGNQPQHF
v_call: TRBV7-3
j_call: TRBJ1-5
d_call: .
clone_size: few

cdr3_nt: TGCGCCAGCAGCCATAGGACAGGTCGGCACGAGCAGTACTTC
cdr3_aa: CASSHRTGRHEQYF
v_call: TRBV4-1
j_call: TRBJ2-7
d_call: TRBD1
clone_size: .

cdr3_nt: TGTGCCTGGAGTGCCCGAATGACAGCCACACTTTGGGGGGAGCTGTTTTTT
cdr3_aa: CAWSARMTATLWGELFF
v_call: TRBV30
j_call: TRBJ2-2
d_call: .
clone_size: .

cdr3_nt: TGTGCCAGCAGCCAATTTGGGCTAGGCGAGCAGTTCTTC
cdr3_aa: CASSQFGLGEQFF
v_call: TRBV16
j_call: TRBJ2-1
d_call: .
clone_size: .

cdr3_nt: TGTGCCAGCAGTTACTCGATACAGGGATTGAACACTGAAGCTTTCTTT
cdr3_aa: CASSYSIQGLNTEAFF
v_call: TRBV6-5
j_call: TRBJ1-1
d_call: .
clone_size: .

cdr3_nt: TGTGCCAGCGCCCAAGGGGGGGCCAACGTCCTGACTTTC
cdr3_aa: CASAQGGANVLTF
v_call: TRBV4-2
j_call: TRBJ2-6
d_call: .
clone_size: .

cdr3_nt: TGTGCCAGCAGTGGTACAGGGAGCTCCTACAATGAGCAGTTCTTC
cdr3_aa: CASSGTGSSYNEQFF
v_call: TRBV27
j_call: TRBJ2-1
d_call: .
clone_size: .

cdr3_nt: TGCGCCAGCAGCCCCCACCAGGGATTCAGGAATAGCAATCAGCCCCAGCATTTT
cdr3_aa: CASSPHQGFRNSNQPQHF
v_call: TRBV4-1
j_call: TRBJ1-5
d_call: .
clone_size: once

cdr3_nt: TGTGCCAGCAGCCAAGCCTCGGGGGCAGGAGATACGCAGTATTTT
cdr3_aa: CASSQASGAGDTQYF
v_call: TRBV4-2
j_call: TRBJ2-3
d_call: .
clone_size: .

cdr3_nt: TGCAGCGTCACGGGACAGGGGGCTTTCCACGAGCAGTACTTC
cdr3_aa: CSVTGQGAFHEQYF
v_call: TRBV29-1
j_call: TRBJ2-7
d_call: TRBD1
clone_size: .

cdr3_nt: TGTGCCACATCGACCGGGGGTCAGCCCCAGCATTTT
cdr3_aa: CATSTGGQPQHF
v_call: TRBV6-5
j_call: TRBJ1-5
d_call: .
clone_size: .

cdr3_nt: TGTGCCAGCAGTGCTCTAGCGGGGTTCTACGAGCAGTACTTC
cdr3_aa: CASSALAGFYEQYF
v_call: TRBV28
j_call: TRBJ2-7
d_call: TRBD2
clone_size: .

cdr3_nt: TGTGCCAGCAGCTCCGGACCGCTCACAGATACGCAGTATTTT
cdr3_aa: CASSSGPLTDTQYF
v_call: TRBV5-5
j_call: TRBJ2-3
d_call: .
clone_size: .

cdr3_nt: TGTGCCAGCAGCTTAGTCGGAGGGAATGAAAAACTGTTTTTT
cdr3_aa: CASSLVGGNEKLFF
v_call: TRBV7-9
j_call: TRBJ1-4
d_call: .
clone_size: .